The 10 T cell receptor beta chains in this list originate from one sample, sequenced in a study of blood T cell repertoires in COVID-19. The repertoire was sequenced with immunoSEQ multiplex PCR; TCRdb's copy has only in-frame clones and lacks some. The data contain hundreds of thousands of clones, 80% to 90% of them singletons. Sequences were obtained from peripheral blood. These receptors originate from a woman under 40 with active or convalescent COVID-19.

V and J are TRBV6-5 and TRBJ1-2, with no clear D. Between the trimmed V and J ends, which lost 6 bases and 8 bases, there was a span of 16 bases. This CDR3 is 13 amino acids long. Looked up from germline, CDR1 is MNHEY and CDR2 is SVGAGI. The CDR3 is CASRPQSRRGYTF. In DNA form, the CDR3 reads TGTGCCAGCAGGCCACAAAGCCGGCGGGGCTACACCTTC.

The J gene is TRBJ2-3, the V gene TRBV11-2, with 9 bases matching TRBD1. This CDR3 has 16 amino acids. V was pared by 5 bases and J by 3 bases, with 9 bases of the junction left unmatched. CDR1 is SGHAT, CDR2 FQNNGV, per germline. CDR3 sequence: CASSPKTGGATDTQYF. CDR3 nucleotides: TGTGCCAGCAGCCCGAAGACAGGGGGGGCGACAGATACGCAGTATTTT.

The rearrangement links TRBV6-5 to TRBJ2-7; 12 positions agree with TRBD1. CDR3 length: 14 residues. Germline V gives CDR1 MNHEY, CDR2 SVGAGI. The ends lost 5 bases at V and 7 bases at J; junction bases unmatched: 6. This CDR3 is CASSPGQGAGEQYF. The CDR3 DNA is TGTGCCAGCAGTCCGGGACAGGGGGCGGGGGAGCAGTACTTC.

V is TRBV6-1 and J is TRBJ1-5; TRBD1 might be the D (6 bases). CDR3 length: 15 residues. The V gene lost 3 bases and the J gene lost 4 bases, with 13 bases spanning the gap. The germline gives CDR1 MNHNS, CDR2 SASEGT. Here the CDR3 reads CASSEERQENQPQHF. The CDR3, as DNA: TGTGCCAGCAGTGAGGAGAGACAGGAGAATCAGCCCCAGCATTTT.

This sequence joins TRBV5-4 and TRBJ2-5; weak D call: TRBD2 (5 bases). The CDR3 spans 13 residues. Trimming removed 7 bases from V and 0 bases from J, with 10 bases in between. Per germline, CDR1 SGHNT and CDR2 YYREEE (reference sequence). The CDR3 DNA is TGTGCCAGCTGGGGAGATAACCAAGAGACCCAGTACTTC. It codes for CASWGDNQETQYF.

In nucleotides, the CDR3 is TGTGCCAGCAGCTTAGATCCGGCTAGCGGGAGCTCCTACGAGCAGTACTTC. Amino acid sequence: CASSLDPASGSSYEQYF. The chain has TRBV11-2 and TRBJ2-7, with 10 bases matching TRBD2. Unmatched junction bases numbered 5, after V lost 0 bases and J lost 0 bases. Germline V lookup: CDR1 SGHAT, CDR2 FQNNGV. The CDR3 loop spans 17 amino acids.

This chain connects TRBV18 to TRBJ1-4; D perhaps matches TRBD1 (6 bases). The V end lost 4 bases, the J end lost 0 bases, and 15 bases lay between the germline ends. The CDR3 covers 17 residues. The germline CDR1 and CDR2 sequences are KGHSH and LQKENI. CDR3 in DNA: TGTGCCAGCTCACAAAGAGGACAGTTGGCAACTAATGAAAAACTGTTTTTT. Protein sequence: CASSQRGQLATNEKLFF.

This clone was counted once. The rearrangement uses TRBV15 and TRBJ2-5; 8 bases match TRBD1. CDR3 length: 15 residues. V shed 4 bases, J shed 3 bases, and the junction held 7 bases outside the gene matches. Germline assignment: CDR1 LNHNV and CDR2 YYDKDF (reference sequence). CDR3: CATSKGQGREETQYF. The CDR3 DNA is TGTGCCACCAGCAAAGGACAGGGTCGGGAAGAGACCCAGTACTTC. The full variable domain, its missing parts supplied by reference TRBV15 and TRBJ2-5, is DAMVIQNPRYQVTQFGKPVTLSCSQTLNHNVMYWYQQKSSQAPKLLFHYYDKDFNNEADTPDNFQSRRPNTSFCFLDIRSPGLGDTAMYLCATSKGQGREETQYFGPGTRLLVL.

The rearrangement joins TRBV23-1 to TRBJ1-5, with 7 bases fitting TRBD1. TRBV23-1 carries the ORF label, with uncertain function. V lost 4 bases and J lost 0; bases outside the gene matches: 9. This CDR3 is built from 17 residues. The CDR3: CASSPPTGQYSNQPQHF. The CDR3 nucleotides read TGCGCCAGCAGTCCGCCGACGGGACAGTATAGCAATCAGCCCCAGCATTTT.

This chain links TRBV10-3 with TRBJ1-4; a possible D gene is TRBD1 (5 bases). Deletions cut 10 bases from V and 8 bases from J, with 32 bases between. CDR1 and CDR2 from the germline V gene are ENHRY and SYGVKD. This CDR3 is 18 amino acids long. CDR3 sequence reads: CATYPGVQGSFRIEKLFF. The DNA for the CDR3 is TGTGCCACGTACCCTGGAGTGCAGGGTTCGTTTAGGATCGAAAAACTGTTTTTT.